The sequence of this T cell receptor (beta chain) was determined in a study of CD8 T cells in ankylosing spondylitis. Findings and caveats of the study: According to the report, clones linked to the disease were significantly enriched in matched synovial fluid samples taken from ankylosing spondylitis patients.

To note about this clonotype: What it binds is unknown.

Per the germline V gene, CDR1 is SNHLY and CDR2 is FYNNEI. With 8 bases removed from V and 4 bases from J, the gap between germline ends came to 8 bases. There are 11 residues in the CDR3. MiXCR, run by TCRdb on the 5' RACE reads, gives a single entry per CDR3 protein. The data contain over 150,000 distinct CDR3 sequences, roughly 13% of them seen just once; the ten biggest clones take up 16%. Sequenced material: blood, either unsorted or a sorted T cell fraction (not recorded which). This receptor was taken from a male donor with ankylosing spondylitis or in good health (not recorded which). V is TRBV2 and J is TRBJ1-1, with unresolved D. This CDR3 is CASGYITEAFF. CDR3 in DNA: TGTGCCAGCGGCTACATCACTGAAGCTTTCTTT.